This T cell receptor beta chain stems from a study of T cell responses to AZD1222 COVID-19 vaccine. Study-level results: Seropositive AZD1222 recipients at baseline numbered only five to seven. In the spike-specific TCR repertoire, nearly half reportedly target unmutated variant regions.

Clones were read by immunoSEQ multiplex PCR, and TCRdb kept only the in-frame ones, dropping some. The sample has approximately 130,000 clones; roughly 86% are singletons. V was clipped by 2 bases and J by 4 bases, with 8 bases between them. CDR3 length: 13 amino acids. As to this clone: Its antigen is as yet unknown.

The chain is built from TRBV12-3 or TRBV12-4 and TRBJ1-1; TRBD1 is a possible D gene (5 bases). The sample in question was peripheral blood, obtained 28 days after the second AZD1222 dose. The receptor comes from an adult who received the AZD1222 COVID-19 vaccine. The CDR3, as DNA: TGTGCCAGCAGTTTACAGGGATTCACTGAAGCTTTCTTT. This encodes CASSLQGFTEAFF.